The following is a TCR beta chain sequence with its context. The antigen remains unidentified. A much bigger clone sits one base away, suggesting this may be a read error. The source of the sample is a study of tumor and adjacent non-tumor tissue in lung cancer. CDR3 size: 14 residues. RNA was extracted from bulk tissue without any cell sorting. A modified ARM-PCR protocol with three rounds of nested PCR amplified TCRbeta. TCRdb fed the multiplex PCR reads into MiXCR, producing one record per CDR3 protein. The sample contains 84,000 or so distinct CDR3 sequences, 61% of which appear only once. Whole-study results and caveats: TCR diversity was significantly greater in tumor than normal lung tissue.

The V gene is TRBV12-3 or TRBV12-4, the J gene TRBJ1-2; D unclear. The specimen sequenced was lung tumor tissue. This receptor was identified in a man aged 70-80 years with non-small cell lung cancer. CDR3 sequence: CARSLYEGGYGYTF. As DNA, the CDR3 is TGTGCCCGCAGTTTATACGAGGGCGGCTATGGCTACACCTTC.